This T cell receptor beta chain was obtained from a study of blood T cell repertoires in COVID-19. Across the whole study: Acute and convalescent COVID-19 specimens originated in the United States, Italy and Spain.

Germline loops: CDR1 MNHEY, CDR2 SVGAGI. The CDR3 covers 15 residues. J was trimmed by 7 bases and V by 6 bases; bases with no gene match: 10. The table came from immunoSEQ multiplex PCR; TCRdb's copy has only in-frame clones and leaves some out. The sample gives 45,000 to 70,000 clones, 73% of which show up once; less than 20% is in the top ten. The sequence was collected from a woman aged 50 to 65 with active or convalescent COVID-19. Sequencing input: peripheral blood. V gene TRBV6-5 combines with J gene TRBJ1-4; TRBD1 matches 8 bases. As DNA, the CDR3 is TGTGCCAGCAGACTGAGACAGGGGTGGACTGAAAAACTGTTTTTT. It codes for CASRLRQGWTEKLFF.